This TCR beta chain emerged from a study of blood T cell repertoires in COVID-19. Study context: Acute-phase and convalescent COVID-19 samples originated in the United States, Italy and Spain. The analysed material was cDNA or gDNA that came from T cells, B-cell-depleted T cells, or PBMCs.

In terms of age and location, participants ranged from roughly 18 to 95 years and lived in approximately 26 US areas. Participants' own reports of clinical history determined their cohort assignment. In germline, CDR1 is MGHRA, CDR2 YSYEKL. The CDR3 totals 16 residues. V was clipped by 1 base and J by 6 bases; unmatched bases: 8. Using immunoSEQ multiplex PCR, the repertoire was profiled, and TCRdb retains in-frame clones only, with some absent. In the table there are 430,000 or so clones, more than 70% of which are singletons. The rearrangement joins TRBV4-1 to TRBJ2-3, with 9 bases aligning to TRBD2. This clonotype originated in a woman aged 18-30 years who had been exposed to COVID-19. Sequencing was performed on PBMCs or T cells enriched from blood (not recorded which). The CDR3 reads CASSQAAGGPGDTQYF. CDR3 in DNA: TGCGCCAGCAGCCAAGCTGCGGGAGGGCCTGGTGATACGCAGTATTTT.